This passage covers 21 T cell receptor beta chains from one sample sequenced in a study of cytomegalovirus exposure and HLA in healthy donors. The PCR ran on 60 Vbeta and 13 Jbeta primers. Using immunoSEQ multiplex PCR, the repertoire was profiled, and TCRdb retains in-frame clones only, with some absent. Recorded here are roughly 120,000 clones; the top ten clones represent under 3.5%. The specimen sequenced was PBMCs. These TCRs come from a young man in good health and CMV-seronegative.

Details on this clone: The sample holds other DNA sequences that translate to the same CDR3. This chain joins TRBV4-3 and TRBJ1-1; D is uncertain. The V end lost 0 bases, the J end lost 1 base, and 3 bases lay between the germline ends. CDR1 and CDR2 from the germline V gene are LGHNA and YSLEER. CDR3 length: 13 amino acids. The CDR3 DNA reads TGCGCCAGCAGCCAAGACAGGAACACTGAAGCTTTCTTT. Translation gives CASSQDRNTEAFF.

The chain couples TRBV5-1 to TRBJ2-1, with 10 bases identical to TRBD2. Trimming removed 2 bases from V and 5 bases from J; junction bases left unmatched: 4. CDR1 SGHRS and CDR2 YFSETQ come from the germline V gene. The CDR3 has 15 amino acids. The CDR3 DNA sequence: TGCGCCAGCAGCTTAGACCTAGCGGGAGACAATGAGCAGTTCTTC. Translated, it gives CASSLDLAGDNEQFF.

The chain is built from TRBV28 and TRBJ1-2; D perhaps matches TRBD1 (5 bases). V was pared by 2 bases and J by 0 bases, with 13 bases between. Germline-derived CDR1 and CDR2 are MDHEN and SYDVKM. This CDR3 comprises 16 residues. CDR3 residues: CASSLAVRGANYGYTF. The CDR3 DNA reads TGTGCCAGCAGTTTAGCGGTCCGGGGGGCTAACTATGGCTACACCTTC.

The chain links TRBV30 to TRBJ1-5; the D gene is possibly TRBD1 (6 bases). CDR1 is GTSNPN, CDR2 SVGIG, per germline (reference sequence). The CDR3 is made up of 13 amino acids. With 1 base removed from V and 2 bases from J, the gap between germline ends came to 6 bases. In nucleotides, the CDR3 is TGTGCCTGGAGTGACAGGGGCAATCAGCCCCAGCATTTT. Its translation: CAWSDRGNQPQHF.

The chain links TRBV28 to TRBJ1-1; the D is unclear. V was shortened by 1 base and J by 7 bases, with 4 bases between the two germline ends. Germline CDR1 is MDHEN and CDR2 is SYDVKM. This CDR3 has 11 residues. The CDR3 region is CASSLFREAFF. The DNA of the CDR3 is TGTGCCAGCAGTTTATTCCGTGAAGCTTTCTTT. The full variable domain, rest sourced from reference TRBV28 and TRBJ1-1, is DVKVTQSSRYLVKRTGEKVFLECVQDMDHENMFWYRQDPGLGLRLIYFSYDVKMKEKGDIPEGYSVSREKKERFSLILESASTNQTSMYLCASSLFREAFFGQGTRLTVV.

V gene TRBV2 combines with J gene TRBJ1-1; 7 bases match TRBD1. The CDR3 is 13 residues long. The junction had 13 bases not matched to a gene; V was cut back by 8 bases and J by 10 bases. The germline V gene encodes CDR1 SNHLY and CDR2 FYNNEI. The CDR3 loop reads CASRDDREGRAFF. The CDR3 DNA reads TGTGCCAGCCGGGACGACAGGGAAGGTCGAGCTTTCTTT.

The chain employs TRBV4-1 and TRBJ2-1, with 10 bases aligning to TRBD2. The CDR3 is 16 residues long. V gave up 0 bases and J gave up 7 bases; unmatched junction bases: 6. Germline CDR1 and CDR2: MGHRA and YSYEKL. The CDR3 reads CASSQEGLAGENEQFF. The CDR3 DNA is TGCGCCAGCAGCCAAGAGGGGCTAGCGGGAGAGAATGAGCAGTTCTTC.

The V gene is TRBV5-1, the J gene TRBJ1-1, with D possibly TRBD1 on 5 matching bases. CDR3 size: 18 residues. The germline gives CDR1 SGHRS, CDR2 YFSETQ. Trimming pared 2 bases from V and 1 base from J, leaving 21 bases between. For the CDR3, the DNA is TGCGCCAGCAGCTTAGTCTGGGGGGAAGTGGTTCAGAACACTGAAGCTTTCTTT. Translating gives CASSLVWGEVVQNTEAFF.

J is TRBJ2-5 and V is TRBV7-6; TRBD2 aligns across 7 bases. The end of the DNA aligns better with TRBJ2-7, so the J call may be wrong. The CDR3 runs to 17 residues. CDR1 is SGHVS and CDR2 is FNYEAQ in the germline V gene. The CDR3 bases are TGTGCCAGCAGCCCCTCGGGGCGGGGGAAGAGCTCCTACGAGCAGTACTTC. This encodes CASSPSGRGKSSYEQYF.

The V call is TRBV25-1, the J call TRBJ1-5; 7 nucleotides agree with TRBD1. J was trimmed by 2 bases and V by 8 bases; bases with no gene match: 3. This CDR3 is 13 amino acids long. Germline V gene lookup returns CDR1 MGHDK and CDR2 SYGVNS. This chain's CDR3 is CASSGTGNQPQHF. The CDR3 DNA reads TGTGCCAGCTCCGGGACAGGCAATCAGCCCCAGCATTTT.

The chain combines TRBV7-7 with TRBJ2-5; possibly TRBD2 for D (6 bases). This CDR3 region has 15 residues. Trimming took off 4 bases at V and 5 bases at J, with 17 bases between the two ends. Per germline, CDR1 SSHAT and CDR2 FNYEAQ (reference sequence). CDR3 amino acids: CASSSLGGGGETQYF. CDR3 bases: TGTGCCAGCAGCTCCCTCGGAGGAGGAGGGGAGACCCAGTACTTC.

V is TRBV9 and J is TRBJ2-1; a weak D match, TRBD2 (6 bases). V was shortened by 4 bases and J by 2 bases, with 13 bases between the two germline ends. The germline V gene has CDR1 SGDLS and CDR2 YYNGEE. The CDR3 runs 15 residues. The CDR3 DNA is TGTGCCAGCAGCCCCCGGGACTTCGCCTACAATGAGCAGTTCTTC. It codes for CASSPRDFAYNEQFF.

Notes on this clone: Distinct nucleotide sequences in the sample also encode this CDR3. The chain joins TRBV6-5 to TRBJ1-6; 7 positions match TRBD1. V lost 5 bases, J lost 8 bases, and 6 bases stayed unmatched. Germline loops: CDR1 MNHEY, CDR2 SVGAGI. This CDR3 is 14 amino acids long. CDR3 coding DNA: TGTGCCAGCAGTCCCTCGACAGGGTATTCACCCCTCCACTTT. Its translation: CASSPSTGYSPLHF.

For this clone: One junction end does not reproduce the germline sequence, and a read error may be involved. The rearrangement uses TRBV5-5 and TRBJ1-2, with D perhaps TRBD1 (5 bases). The germline gives CDR1 SGHKS, CDR2 YYEKEE (reference sequence). This CDR3 has 15 residues. The CDR3 DNA reads as TGCGCCAGCAGCCAAGACATGGCAGGGAACTATGGCTACACCTTC. It encodes CASSQDMAGNYGYTF.

This chain links TRBV9 with TRBJ1-3; the D gene is possibly TRBD1 (6 bases). V gave up 2 bases and J gave up 3 bases, with 12 bases separating them. The germline V gene has CDR1 SGDLS and CDR2 YYNGEE. The length of the CDR3 is 15 residues. The DNA of the CDR3 is TGTGCCAGCAGCGTTGCCGGGACACTTGGAAACACCATATATTTT. It translates to CASSVAGTLGNTIYF.

V gene TRBV6-5 combines with J gene TRBJ1-1, with 9 bases fitting TRBD1. The CDR3 has 14 amino acids. CDR1 MNHEY and CDR2 SVGAGI come from the germline V gene. V was pared by 6 bases and J by 1 base, with 3 bases of the junction left unmatched. As DNA, the CDR3 is TGTGCCAGCAGGAGGGGACAGGGGAACACTGAAGCTTTCTTT. Translation: CASRRGQGNTEAFF.

The chain couples TRBV6-5 to TRBJ1-1, with 9 positions matching TRBD1. The CDR3 extends over 15 amino acids. CDR1 is MNHEY and CDR2 is SVGAGI in the germline V gene. With 6 bases clipped from V and 4 bases from J, the junction kept 9 bases outside the gene matches. CDR3 DNA sequence: TGTGCCAGCAGCCGGACAGGGGCCGGGAGCACTGAAGCTTTCTTT. Protein product: CASSRTGAGSTEAFF.

V gene TRBV6-4 combines with J gene TRBJ2-7, with 12 bases fitting TRBD2. Per the germline V gene, CDR1 is MRHNA and CDR2 is SNTAGT. This CDR3 has 16 amino acids. The ends lost 5 bases at V and 5 bases at J; junction bases unmatched: 10. CDR3 sequence: CASSYTTSGSFDEQYF. As DNA, the CDR3 is TGTGCCAGCAGTTACACGACTAGCGGGAGCTTCGACGAGCAGTACTTC.

As for this clone: The same CDR3 can be traced to other DNA sequences in this sample. The chain links TRBV2 to TRBJ2-1; TRBD2 is a possible D gene (5 bases). The V and J ends lost 7 bases and 1 base respectively, with 8 bases between them. This CDR3 is built from 13 residues. Germline CDR1 is SNHLY and CDR2 is FYNNEI. CDR3 protein: CASTSSSYNEQFF. The CDR3 coding sequence is TGTGCCAGCACTAGCAGTTCCTACAATGAGCAGTTCTTC.

V gene TRBV5-1 combines with J gene TRBJ2-3; possibly TRBD2 for D (5 bases). Trimming took 3 bases from V and 11 from J, leaving 13 bases between them. This CDR3 has 12 residues. Germline V gives CDR1 SGHRS, CDR2 YFSETQ. The CDR3: CASSYGGGLQYF. The CDR3 DNA follows: TGCGCCAGCAGCTATGGTGGAGGTTTGCAGTATTTT.

The chain combines TRBV28 with TRBJ2-5; tentatively, D is TRBD2 (5 bases). The CDR3 is 13 residues long. V lost 6 bases and J lost 5, with 13 bases in between. CDR1 is MDHEN and CDR2 is SYDVKM in the germline V gene. Here the CDR3 reads CASRPLPGETQYF. The CDR3, as DNA: TGTGCCAGCAGGCCCCTTCCGGGGGAGACCCAGTACTTC. The variable domain in full, with the rest retrieved from reference TRBV28 and TRBJ2-5, is DVKVTQSSRYLVKRTGEKVFLECVQDMDHENMFWYRQDPGLGLRLIYFSYDVKMKEKGDIPEGYSVSREKKERFSLILESASTNQTSMYLCASRPLPGETQYFGPGTRLLVL.